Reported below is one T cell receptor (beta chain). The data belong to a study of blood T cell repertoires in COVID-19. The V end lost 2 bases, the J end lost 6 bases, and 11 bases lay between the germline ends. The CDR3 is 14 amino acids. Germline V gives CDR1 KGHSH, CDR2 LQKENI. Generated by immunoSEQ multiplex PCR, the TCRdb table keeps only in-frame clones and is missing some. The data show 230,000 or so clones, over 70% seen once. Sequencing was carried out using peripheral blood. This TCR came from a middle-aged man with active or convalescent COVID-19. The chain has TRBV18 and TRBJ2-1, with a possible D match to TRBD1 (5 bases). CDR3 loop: CASSPGRATNEQFF. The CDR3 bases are TGTGCCAGCTCACCAGGCAGGGCTACCAATGAGCAGTTCTTC.